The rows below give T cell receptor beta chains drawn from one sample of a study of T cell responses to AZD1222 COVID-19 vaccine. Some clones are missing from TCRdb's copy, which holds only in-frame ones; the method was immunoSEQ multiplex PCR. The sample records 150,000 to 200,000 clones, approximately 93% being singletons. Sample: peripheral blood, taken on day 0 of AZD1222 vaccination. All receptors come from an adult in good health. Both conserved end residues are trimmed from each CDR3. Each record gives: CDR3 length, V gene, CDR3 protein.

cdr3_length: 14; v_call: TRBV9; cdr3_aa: ASSVAPRTGGETQY
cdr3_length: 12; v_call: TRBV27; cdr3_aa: ASRRAGSTGELF
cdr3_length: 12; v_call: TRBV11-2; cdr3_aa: ASSFPGTGDGYT
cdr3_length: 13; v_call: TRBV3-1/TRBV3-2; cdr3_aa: ASSQGVVKGYGYT
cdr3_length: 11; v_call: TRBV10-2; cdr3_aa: ASSGGQKEKQY
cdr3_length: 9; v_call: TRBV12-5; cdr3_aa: ASGHFHRGF
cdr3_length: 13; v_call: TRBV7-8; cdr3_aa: ASSLVDRGTYEQY
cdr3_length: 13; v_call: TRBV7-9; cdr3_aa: ASSLMDREPSGYT
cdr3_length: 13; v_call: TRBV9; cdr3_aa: ASSVEWTGRSPLH
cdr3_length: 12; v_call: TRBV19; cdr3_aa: ASSMGSKNTEAF
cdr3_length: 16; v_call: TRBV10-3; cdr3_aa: AISPGLAGGSSYNEQF
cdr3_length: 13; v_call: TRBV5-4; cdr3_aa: ASSYIPGQGYGYT
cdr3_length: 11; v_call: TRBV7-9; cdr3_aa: ASSLEVGYEQY